A selection of T cell receptor beta chains follows, all from one sample in a study of blood T cell repertoires in COVID-19. The data were produced by immunoSEQ multiplex PCR, yet TCRdb's version contains in-frame clones alone and is incomplete. This sample has 30,000 or so clones, with approximately 91% found just once. The sample taken for sequencing was peripheral blood. These receptor sequences come from a man between 60 and 70 years old with COVID-19, enrolled during active disease. The CDR3 runs from the conserved cysteine through the conserved F or W. Each record gives: V gene, clone size, J gene, D gene, CDR3 protein, CDR3 DNA. D genes are given only for firm matches. Size is omitted from some rows. Given values are once, few, many or a class for expanded clones.

>TRBV7-8|-|TRBJ2-1|-
CASSLGTSSYNEQFF
TGTGCCAGCAGCTTAGGAACGAGCTCCTACAATGAGCAGTTCTTC
>TRBV19|few|TRBJ2-2|-
CASSEQGNTGELFF
TGTGCCAGTAGTGAACAGGGAAACACCGGGGAGCTGTTTTTT
>TRBV11-3|-|TRBJ2-5|-
CASSLDGTRQETQYF
TGTGCCAGCAGCTTAGATGGCACTAGACAAGAGACCCAGTACTTC
>TRBV6-6|once|TRBJ2-7|TRBD2
CASSSSSGYSYEQYF
TGTGCCAGCAGTTCCTCTAGCGGATACTCCTACGAGCAGTACTTC
>TRBV6-5|-|TRBJ1-2|TRBD1
CASRYDRANYGYTF
TGTGCCAGCAGATACGACAGGGCAAACTATGGCTACACCTTC
>TRBV5-1|-|TRBJ2-3|TRBD1
CASSLQATGGDTQYF
TGCGCCAGCAGCTTGCAGGCAACAGGGGGAGATACGCAGTATTTT
>TRBV10-1|-|TRBJ2-1|-
CASSEGDSRSYNEQFF
TGCGCCAGCAGTGAAGGAGACAGCCGCTCCTACAATGAGCAGTTCTTC
>TRBV2|-|TRBJ1-2|-
CASSPGAGLSHGYTF
TGTGCCAGCAGCCCAGGGGCAGGGTTAAGTCATGGCTACACCTTC
>TRBV27|-|TRBJ1-6|-
CASRLTGKGLNSPLHF
TGTGCCAGCAGATTAACAGGGAAGGGCTTAAATTCACCCCTCCACTTT
>TRBV25-1|-|TRBJ2-3|TRBD2
CASSDPTGLAGADTQYF
TGTGCCAGCAGTGACCCCACGGGACTAGCAGGAGCAGATACGCAGTATTTT
>TRBV3-1/TRBV3-2|-|TRBJ1-1|-
CASSLGAGEAFF
TGTGCCAGCAGCCTTGGGGCAGGTGAAGCTTTCTTT
>TRBV19|-|TRBJ2-1|TRBD2
CASSTPGLALFNEQFF
TGTGCCAGTAGCACCCCGGGACTAGCTCTCTTCAATGAGCAGTTCTTC
>TRBV7-2|few|TRBJ2-7|TRBD2
CASRQGLAGVYEQYF
TGTGCCAGCAGGCAAGGACTAGCGGGAGTTTACGAGCAGTACTTC
>TRBV7-9|-|TRBJ2-1|-
CASSSQTGYLNEQFF
TGTGCCAGCAGTTCCCAGACAGGCTACCTTAATGAGCAGTTCTTC
>TRBV29-1|-|TRBJ2-7|TRBD2
CSISGLNLLEQYF
TGCAGCATATCGGGACTAAACCTTTTGGAGCAGTACTTC
>TRBV11-2|-|TRBJ2-1|-
CASSLAEGNGRAYNEQFF
TGTGCCAGCAGCTTAGCGGAAGGGAACGGCAGGGCCTACAATGAGCAGTTCTTC
>TRBV19|-|TRBJ1-4|-
CASRGGAVNEKLFF
TGTGCCAGCCGAGGGGGGGCCGTTAATGAAAAACTGTTTTTT
>TRBV10-3|-|TRBJ1-1|TRBD1
CAISLTGSPEAFF
TGTGCCATCAGCTTGACAGGGAGCCCTGAAGCTTTCTTT
>TRBV10-3|-|TRBJ2-5|TRBD2
CAILPSPWDTGTSRQETQYF
TGTGCCATCCTTCCATCCCCGTGGGACACCGGGACTAGTCGCCAAGAGACCCAGTACTTC
>TRBV19|-|TRBJ2-1|-
CASSTPLSGAEQFF
TGTGCCAGTAGTACCCCTTTATCAGGGGCCGAGCAGTTCTTC
>TRBV20-1|-|TRBJ2-7|-
CSASVPGEQYF
TGCAGTGCTAGTGTACCGGGGGAGCAGTACTTC
>TRBV21-1|-|TRBJ2-1|-
CASSKDARGYNEQFF
TGTGCCAGCAGCAAAGATGCCAGGGGGTACAATGAGCAGTTCTTC
>TRBV3-1/TRBV3-2|-|TRBJ2-2|TRBD1
CASSQGRSRTGYTGELFF
TGTGCCAGCAGCCAGGGAAGGTCCCGGACAGGGTATACCGGGGAGCTGTTTTTT
>TRBV5-1|-|TRBJ1-1|TRBD1
CASSLVTGGITEAFF
TGCGCCAGCAGCTTGGTGACAGGGGGCATTACTGAAGCTTTCTTT
>TRBV11-2|-|TRBJ1-1|TRBD1
CASSLVLGQGAKNTEAFF
TGTGCCAGCAGCTTAGTTCTAGGACAGGGGGCTAAGAACACTGAAGCTTTCTTT
>TRBV5-1|once|TRBJ1-6|TRBD1
CASRSGQGDSPLHF
TGCGCCAGCAGATCCGGACAGGGAGATTCACCCCTCCACTTT
>TRBV5-4|few|TRBJ1-4|-
CASSTRDPGGTNEKLFF
TGTGCCAGCAGCACCCGGGACCCGGGAGGAACTAATGAAAAACTGTTTTTT
>TRBV24-1|-|TRBJ1-2|TRBD1
CATSDSGAGGPPNYGYTF
TGTGCCACCAGTGATTCTGGCGCAGGGGGTCCACCTAACTATGGCTACACCTTC
>TRBV5-1|-|TRBJ2-1|-
CASSSGQWDFYNEQFF
TGCGCCAGCAGCTCCGGGCAGTGGGACTTCTACAATGAGCAGTTCTTC